This TCR beta chain was captured in a study of identifying expanded T cells in peripheral blood. Study observations and caveats: Approximately two-week clone count variance significantly increased as total template count grew. About 1.2 clones differed between technical replicates, versus about 15 and 19 over time.

Only in-frame clones appear in the TCRdb table, and some are missing; sequencing was by immunoSEQ multiplex PCR. This sample has about 97,000 clones; 87% occur once, and the top ten carry about 18%. Trimming at V came to 0 bases and at J to 6 bases, leaving 1 base not matched to a gene. Germline loops: CDR1 SQVTM, CDR2 ANQGSEA. The CDR3 consists of 13 residues. With respect to this clone: Antigen: not known.

During the collection period, no donor immune events like infections were recorded. Specimen: blood. The chain combines TRBV29-1 with TRBJ1-2; 10 positions agree with TRBD1. This receptor was taken from a person between 18 and 69 years old in good health. The CDR3, as DNA: TGCAGCGTTGAAGACGGGACAGGGGATGGCTACACCTTC. Amino acids: CSVEDGTGDGYTF.